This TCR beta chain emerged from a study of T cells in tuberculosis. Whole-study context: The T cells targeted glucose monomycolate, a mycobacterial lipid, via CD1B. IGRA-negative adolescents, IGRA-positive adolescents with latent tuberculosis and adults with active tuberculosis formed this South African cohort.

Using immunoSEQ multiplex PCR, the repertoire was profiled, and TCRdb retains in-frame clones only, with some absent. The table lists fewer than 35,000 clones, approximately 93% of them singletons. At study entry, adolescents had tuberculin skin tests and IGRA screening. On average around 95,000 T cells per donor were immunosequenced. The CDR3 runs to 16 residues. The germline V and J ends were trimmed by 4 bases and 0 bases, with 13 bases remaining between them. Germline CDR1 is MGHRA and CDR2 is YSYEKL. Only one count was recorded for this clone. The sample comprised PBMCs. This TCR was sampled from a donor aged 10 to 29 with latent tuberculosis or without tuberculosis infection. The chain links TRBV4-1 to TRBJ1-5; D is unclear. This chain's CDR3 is CASSLRFDYSNQPQHF. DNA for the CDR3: TGCGCCAGCAGCCTCAGATTTGATTATAGCAATCAGCCCCAGCATTTT.